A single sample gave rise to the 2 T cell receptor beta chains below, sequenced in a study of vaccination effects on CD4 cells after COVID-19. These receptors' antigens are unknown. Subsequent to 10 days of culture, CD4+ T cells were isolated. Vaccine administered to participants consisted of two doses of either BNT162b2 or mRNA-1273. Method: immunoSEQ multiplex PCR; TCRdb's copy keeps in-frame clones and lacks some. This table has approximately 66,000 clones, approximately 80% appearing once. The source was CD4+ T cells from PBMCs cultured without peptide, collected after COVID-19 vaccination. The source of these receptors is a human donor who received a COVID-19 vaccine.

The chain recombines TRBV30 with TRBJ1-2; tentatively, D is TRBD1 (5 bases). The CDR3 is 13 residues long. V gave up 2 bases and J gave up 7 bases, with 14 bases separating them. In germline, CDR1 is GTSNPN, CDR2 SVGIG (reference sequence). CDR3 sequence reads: CAWSFETGGGYTF. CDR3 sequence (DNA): TGTGCCTGGAGTTTCGAGACGGGGGGTGGCTACACCTTC.

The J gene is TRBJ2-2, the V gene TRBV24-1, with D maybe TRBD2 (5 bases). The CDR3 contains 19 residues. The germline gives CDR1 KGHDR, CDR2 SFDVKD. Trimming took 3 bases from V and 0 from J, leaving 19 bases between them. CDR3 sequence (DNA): TGTGCCACCAGTGATCGCGCCCGGTTAGAGGGCTCGAACACCGGGGAGCTGTTTTTT. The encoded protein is CATSDRARLEGSNTGELFF.